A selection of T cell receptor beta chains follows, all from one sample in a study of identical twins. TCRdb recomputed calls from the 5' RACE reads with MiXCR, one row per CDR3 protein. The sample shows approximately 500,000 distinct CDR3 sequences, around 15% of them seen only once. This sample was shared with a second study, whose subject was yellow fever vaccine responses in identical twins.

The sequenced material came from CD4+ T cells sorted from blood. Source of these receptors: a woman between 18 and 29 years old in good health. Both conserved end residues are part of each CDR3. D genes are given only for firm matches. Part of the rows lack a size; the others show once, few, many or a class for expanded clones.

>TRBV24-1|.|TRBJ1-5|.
CATSGGGGNQPQHF
TGTGCCACCAGTGGAGGGGGTGGGAATCAGCCCCAGCATTTT
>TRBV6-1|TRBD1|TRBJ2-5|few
CASSVHRGQETQYF
TGTGCCAGCAGTGTCCACAGGGGCCAAGAGACCCAGTACTTC
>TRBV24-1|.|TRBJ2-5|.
CATSLTGRETQYF
TGTGCCACCAGCCTCACAGGGCGAGAGACCCAGTACTTC
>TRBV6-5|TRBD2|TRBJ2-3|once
CASSYGTSGRAAKTDTQYF
TGTGCCAGCAGTTACGGTACTAGCGGGAGGGCGGCGAAAACAGATACGCAGTATTTT
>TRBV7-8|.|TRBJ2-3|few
CASRHSLADTQYF
TGTGCCAGCCGCCACTCACTCGCAGATACGCAGTATTTT
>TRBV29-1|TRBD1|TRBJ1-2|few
CSGGQGEGYGYTF
TGCAGCGGTGGACAGGGTGAGGGCTATGGCTACACCTTC
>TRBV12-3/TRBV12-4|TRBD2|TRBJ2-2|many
CASSLGSSGRTGELFF
TGTGCCAGCAGTTTAGGGTCTAGCGGGAGGACCGGGGAGCTGTTTTTT
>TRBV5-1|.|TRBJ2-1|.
CASSLELLTIDEQFF
TGCGCCAGCAGCTTGGAACTACTTACGATCGATGAGCAGTTCTTC
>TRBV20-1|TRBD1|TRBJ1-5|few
CSARGGAGGSNQPQHF
TGCAGTGCTAGAGGAGGGGCAGGGGGAAGCAATCAGCCCCAGCATTTT
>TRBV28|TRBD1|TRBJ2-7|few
CASSPSPGQGGHEQYF
TGTGCCAGCAGTCCTTCACCGGGACAGGGGGGCCACGAGCAGTACTTC
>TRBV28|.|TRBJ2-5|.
CASRAVWGSGGETQYF
TGTGCCAGCCGAGCAGTTTGGGGATCGGGGGGCGAGACCCAGTACTTC
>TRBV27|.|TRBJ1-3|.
CASSFGTGNTIYF
TGTGCCAGCAGTTTTGGGACAGGAAACACCATATATTTT
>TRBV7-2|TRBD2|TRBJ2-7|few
CASTSLFTSGSTYEQYF
TGTGCCAGCACCAGCTTGTTTACTAGCGGGAGTACCTACGAGCAGTACTTC
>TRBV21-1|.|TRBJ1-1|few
CASNTGGFGIPFF
TGTGCCAGCAATACGGGGGGTTTTGGCATACCTTTCTTT
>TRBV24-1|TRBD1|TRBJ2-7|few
CATSASGGVSQYEQYF
TGTGCCACCAGTGCATCAGGGGGAGTCTCCCAATACGAGCAGTACTTC
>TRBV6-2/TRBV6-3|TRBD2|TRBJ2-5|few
CASSDPTGSGRETQYF
TGTGCCAGCAGTGACCCTACTGGTAGCGGGCGAGAGACCCAGTACTTC
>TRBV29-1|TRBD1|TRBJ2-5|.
CSAGQGFGETQYF
TGCAGCGCCGGACAGGGGTTTGGGGAGACCCAGTACTTC
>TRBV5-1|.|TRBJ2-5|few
CASSPGTPGETQYF
TGCGCCAGCAGCCCCGGGACACCGGGAGAGACCCAGTACTTC
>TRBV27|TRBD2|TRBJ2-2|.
CASSPLVLAGMNTGELFF
TGTGCCAGCAGCCCCCTGGTCCTAGCGGGGATGAACACCGGGGAGCTGTTTTTT
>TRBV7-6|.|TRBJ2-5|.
CASSFGAPQETQYF
TGTGCCAGCAGCTTCGGGGCACCCCAAGAGACCCAGTACTTC
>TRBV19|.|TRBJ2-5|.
CASSIVQGETQYF
TGTGCCAGTAGTATCGTTCAGGGTGAGACCCAGTACTTC
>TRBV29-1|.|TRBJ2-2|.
CSAWSLNTGELFF
TGCAGCGCCTGGTCTTTGAACACCGGGGAGCTGTTTTTT
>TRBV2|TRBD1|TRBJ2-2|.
CASRARDRGPGELFF
TGTGCCAGCAGGGCCCGGGACAGGGGGCCCGGGGAGCTGTTTTTT
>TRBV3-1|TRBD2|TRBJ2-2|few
CASSQGAGASTGELFF
TGTGCCAGCAGCCAAGGAGCGGGAGCCTCCACCGGGGAGCTGTTTTTT
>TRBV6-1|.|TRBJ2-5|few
CASRTPGQETQYF
TGTGCCAGCAGGACCCCAGGCCAAGAGACCCAGTACTTC
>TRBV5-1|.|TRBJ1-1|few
CASSADPKTQDWNTEAFF
TGCGCCAGCAGCGCCGATCCCAAAACACAGGATTGGAACACTGAAGCTTTCTTT
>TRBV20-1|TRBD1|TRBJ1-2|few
CSARTGVAYGYTF
TGCAGTGCTAGGACAGGGGTGGCCTATGGCTACACCTTC
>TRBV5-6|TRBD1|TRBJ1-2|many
CASSLAGQSFYGYTF
TGTGCCAGCAGCTTGGCGGGACAGAGCTTCTATGGCTACACCTTC
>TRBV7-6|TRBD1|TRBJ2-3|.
CASSLWQGAIDTQYF
TGTGCCAGCAGCTTATGGCAGGGGGCCATAGATACGCAGTATTTT
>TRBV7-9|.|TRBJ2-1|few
CASSHSDAEQFF
TGTGCCAGCAGCCATAGCGACGCTGAGCAGTTCTTC
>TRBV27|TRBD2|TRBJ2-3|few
CASSPSPSLAGAPGRTDTQYF
TGTGCCAGCAGTCCCTCGCCCTCACTAGCGGGAGCTCCAGGTCGGACAGATACGCAGTATTTT
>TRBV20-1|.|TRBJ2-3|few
CSAREGGSQSPDTQYF
TGCAGTGCTAGAGAAGGGGGGAGCCAAAGTCCAGATACGCAGTATTTT
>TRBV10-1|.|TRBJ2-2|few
CASQVTSGELFF
TGCGCCAGCCAAGTCACCTCCGGGGAGCTGTTTTTT
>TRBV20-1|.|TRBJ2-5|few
CSARGLREETQYF
TGCAGTGCTAGAGGACTGAGAGAAGAGACCCAGTACTTC
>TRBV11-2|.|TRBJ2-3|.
CASSPKGLAVDTQYF
TGTGCCAGCAGCCCCAAGGGGCTAGCCGTAGATACGCAGTATTTT
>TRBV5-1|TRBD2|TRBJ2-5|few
CASSRTGTSGSGETQYF
TGCGCCAGCAGCAGAACCGGGACTAGCGGGAGCGGTGAGACCCAGTACTTC
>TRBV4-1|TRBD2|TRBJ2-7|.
CASSVDPGGSLDEQYF
TGCGCCAGCAGCGTCGACCCGGGCGGGAGTCTCGACGAGCAGTACTTC
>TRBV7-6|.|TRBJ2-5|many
CASSLGSREETQYF
TGTGCCAGCAGCTTAGGTAGCCGAGAAGAGACCCAGTACTTC
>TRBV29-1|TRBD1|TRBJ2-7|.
CSVDSTGATQDYEQYF
TGCAGCGTTGATTCGACAGGGGCCACGCAGGACTACGAGCAGTACTTC
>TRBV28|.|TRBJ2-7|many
CASSLLGQGIYEQYF
TGTGCCAGCAGTTTATTGGGGCAGGGGATCTACGAGCAGTACTTC
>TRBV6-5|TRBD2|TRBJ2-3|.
CASSYQLAEGTDTQYF
TGTGCCAGCAGTTACCAACTAGCGGAGGGCACAGATACGCAGTATTTT
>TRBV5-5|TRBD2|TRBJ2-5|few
CASSLGRLAGSATETQYF
TGTGCCAGCAGCTTGGGGCGACTAGCGGGTTCCGCCACAGAGACCCAGTACTTC
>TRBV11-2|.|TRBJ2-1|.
CASSLDGQEQFF
TGTGCCAGCAGCTTAGATGGTCAGGAGCAGTTCTTC
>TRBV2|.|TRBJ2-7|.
CASSRAESYEQYF
TGTGCCAGCAGTAGGGCAGAATCCTACGAGCAGTACTTC
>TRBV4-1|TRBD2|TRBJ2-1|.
CASSQAGTSGVDEQFF
TGCGCCAGCAGCCAAGCGGGGACTAGCGGAGTGGATGAGCAGTTCTTC
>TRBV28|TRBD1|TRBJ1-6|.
CASSHTGGRNSPLHF
TGTGCCAGCAGTCATACAGGGGGACGTAATTCACCCCTCCACTTT
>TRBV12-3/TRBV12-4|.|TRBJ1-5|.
CASSLANRTQLSNQPQHF
TGTGCCAGCAGTTTAGCCAACAGGACACAGCTTAGCAATCAGCCCCAGCATTTT
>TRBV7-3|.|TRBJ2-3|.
CASSLAGLYTDTQYF
TGTGCCAGCAGCTTAGCAGGACTTTACACAGATACGCAGTATTTT
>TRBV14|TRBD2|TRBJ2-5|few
CASSQDLGSGFQETQYF
TGTGCCAGCAGCCAAGATCTTGGTAGCGGGTTCCAAGAGACCCAGTACTTC
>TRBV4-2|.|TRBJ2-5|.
CASSQDVGELGETQYF
TGTGCCAGCAGCCAAGATGTGGGGGAGCTAGGGGAGACCCAGTACTTC